The rows below give T cell receptor beta chains drawn from one sample of a study of blood T cell repertoires in COVID-19. Produced via immunoSEQ multiplex PCR; TCRdb's table is partial and in-frame only. Of 110,000 to 150,000 clones in the sample, about nine tenths were seen once. Sequencing was done on a sample of peripheral blood. All receptors come from a woman of 80 years or more with acute or convalescent COVID-19. Both conserved end residues are part of each CDR3. A D gene is named only where the DNA matches it firmly. Only part of the rows carry a size: once, few, many, or a class if the clone is expanded.

j_call: TRBJ2-4
d_call: .
clone_size: .
v_call: TRBV5-6
cdr3_nt: TGTGCCAGCAGCAGATGGACTGTAACCGGGGCCAAAAACATTCAGTACTTC
cdr3_aa: CASSRWTVTGAKNIQYF

j_call: TRBJ2-7
d_call: TRBD1
clone_size: .
v_call: TRBV7-2
cdr3_nt: TGTGCCAGCAGCTTAGGAGGGACAGCAGGCTACGAGCAGTACTTC
cdr3_aa: CASSLGGTAGYEQYF

j_call: TRBJ1-2
d_call: .
clone_size: .
v_call: TRBV27
cdr3_nt: TGTGCCAGCAGTGTGGGTCCTTGGGGCCGTGGCTACACCTTC
cdr3_aa: CASSVGPWGRGYTF

j_call: TRBJ2-3
d_call: .
clone_size: .
v_call: TRBV5-1
cdr3_nt: TGCGCCAGCAGCTCGCTAGGGGAAGATACGCAGTATTTT
cdr3_aa: CASSSLGEDTQYF

j_call: TRBJ2-6
d_call: .
clone_size: .
v_call: TRBV4-1
cdr3_nt: TGCGCCAGCAGCCTTGGGCTCTCTGGGGCCAACGTCCTGACTTTC
cdr3_aa: CASSLGLSGANVLTF

j_call: TRBJ2-6
d_call: TRBD1
clone_size: .
v_call: TRBV5-3
cdr3_nt: TGTGCCAGAAGCCTGGGACAGACCCGCTCTGGGGCCAACGTCCTGACTTTC
cdr3_aa: CARSLGQTRSGANVLTF

j_call: TRBJ2-1
d_call: TRBD1
clone_size: .
v_call: TRBV5-6
cdr3_nt: TGTGCCAGCAGCTTGGGGAGGACAGGGAATGGTGAGCAGTTCTTC
cdr3_aa: CASSLGRTGNGEQFF

j_call: TRBJ1-2
d_call: .
clone_size: .
v_call: TRBV5-8
cdr3_nt: TGTGCCAGCAGCCACCAGGGATCCCGTAGAGGCTATGGCTACACCTTC
cdr3_aa: CASSHQGSRRGYGYTF

j_call: TRBJ2-2
d_call: TRBD1
clone_size: .
v_call: TRBV2
cdr3_nt: TGTGCCAGCAGTGCCAGGGGGCGAATCACCGGGGAGCTGTTTTTT
cdr3_aa: CASSARGRITGELFF

j_call: TRBJ1-1
d_call: .
clone_size: .
v_call: TRBV2
cdr3_nt: TGTGCCAGCAGTGAACGACTGATGAACACTGAAGCTTTCTTT
cdr3_aa: CASSERLMNTEAFF

j_call: TRBJ1-2
d_call: .
clone_size: once
v_call: TRBV5-1
cdr3_nt: TGCGCCAGCAGCTTGGGGCTGAGCTACACCTTC
cdr3_aa: CASSLGLSYTF

j_call: TRBJ1-1
d_call: .
clone_size: .
v_call: TRBV7-9
cdr3_nt: TGTGCCAGCAGCTTACAGCAGGGCGCGAACACTGAAGCTTTCTTT
cdr3_aa: CASSLQQGANTEAFF

j_call: TRBJ2-2
d_call: TRBD1
clone_size: .
v_call: TRBV6-5
cdr3_nt: TGTGCCAGCAGACGGGACAGGGGGACCGGGGAGCTGTTTTTT
cdr3_aa: CASRRDRGTGELFF

j_call: TRBJ2-3
d_call: TRBD2
clone_size: once
v_call: TRBV6-2/TRBV6-3
cdr3_nt: TGTGCCAGCAGTCAACTAGCGGGGGCCGGGCTAGATACGCAGTATTTT
cdr3_aa: CASSQLAGAGLDTQYF

j_call: TRBJ2-7
d_call: .
clone_size: .
v_call: TRBV18
cdr3_nt: TGTGCCAGCTCACCGAGGAGGGAGATGGGCTCCTACGAGCAGTACTTC
cdr3_aa: CASSPRREMGSYEQYF

j_call: TRBJ1-2
d_call: TRBD1
clone_size: few
v_call: TRBV12-3/TRBV12-4
cdr3_nt: TGTGCCAGCAGTACCAGGGGGCCCTATGGCTACACCTTC
cdr3_aa: CASSTRGPYGYTF

j_call: TRBJ1-1
d_call: .
clone_size: .
v_call: TRBV12-3/TRBV12-4
cdr3_nt: TGTGCCAGCAGTTTACTGCAGGGCACTGAAGCTTTCTTT
cdr3_aa: CASSLLQGTEAFF

j_call: TRBJ1-3
d_call: .
clone_size: .
v_call: TRBV5-6
cdr3_nt: TGTGCCAGCAGCTTTCGACAGGATCTCTCTGGAAACACCATATATTTT
cdr3_aa: CASSFRQDLSGNTIYF

j_call: TRBJ2-1
d_call: TRBD2
clone_size: .
v_call: TRBV5-1
cdr3_nt: TGCGCCAGCAGCTTGGTAGCGGGGTCCTACAATGAGCAGTTCTTC
cdr3_aa: CASSLVAGSYNEQFF

j_call: TRBJ1-2
d_call: .
clone_size: .
v_call: TRBV11-2
cdr3_nt: TGTGCCAGCAGCGCAGGGGTTAACTATGGCTACACCTTC
cdr3_aa: CASSAGVNYGYTF

j_call: TRBJ2-3
d_call: TRBD2
clone_size: once
v_call: TRBV5-4
cdr3_nt: TGTGCCAGCAGCCCCTTGGGGACTACTGCAGATACGCAGTATTTT
cdr3_aa: CASSPLGTTADTQYF

j_call: TRBJ2-7
d_call: TRBD1
clone_size: once
v_call: TRBV5-1
cdr3_nt: TGCGCCAGCAGCAGAGGACAGGGGGCGTACGAGCAGTACTTC
cdr3_aa: CASSRGQGAYEQYF

j_call: TRBJ2-5
d_call: .
clone_size: .
v_call: TRBV2
cdr3_nt: TGTGCCAGCACCGAACTTTTCCAAGAGACCCAGTACTTC
cdr3_aa: CASTELFQETQYF

j_call: TRBJ1-1
d_call: .
clone_size: .
v_call: TRBV25-1
cdr3_nt: TGTGCCAGCAGTGAATACTCGCCTAAAAACACTGAAGCTTTCTTT
cdr3_aa: CASSEYSPKNTEAFF